These 25 T cell receptor beta chains came from one sample sequenced in a study of T cells in Graves' hyperthyroidism and ophthalmopathy. Amplification yielded TCR beta CDR3 regions, with RNA transcripts as the source. The HTBI primer set drove a first-round RT-PCR of the TCR CDR3. TCRdb passed the multiplex PCR reads through MiXCR, listing each CDR3 protein once. Of around 420,000 distinct CDR3 sequences in the sample, about 13% were seen once. The specimen was blood. The origin of the receptors is a woman aged 18-35 years with Graves' hyperthyroidism.

This clonotype was recorded many times. V is TRBV28 and J is TRBJ1-5; 12 nucleotides agree with TRBD1. With V trimmed by 4 bases and J by 7 bases, 11 bases remained unmatched. The length of the CDR3 is 17 residues. Germline CDR1 and CDR2: MDHEN and SYDVKM. For the CDR3, the DNA is TGTGCCAGCAGTTGGGGTCCGGGACAGGGGGCGGGGCAGCCCCAGCATTTT. It translates to CASSWGPGQGAGQPQHF.

This clonotype was seen repeatedly, ten times or more. This chain connects TRBV15 to TRBJ2-7; the D is unclear. Germline-derived CDR1 and CDR2 are LNHNV and YYDKDF (reference sequence). The CDR3 is made up of 15 amino acids. Trimming shortened V by 0 bases and J by 3 bases, and 12 bases separated the two germline ends. For the CDR3, the DNA is TGTGCCACCAGCAGAGATTCGCCAGCCCACTACGAGCAGTACTTC. Residues: CATSRDSPAHYEQYF.

On this clonotype itself: The junction departs from the called germline gene at one end, perhaps through a read error. The CDR3, as DNA: TGTGCCAGCAGCCCAGGACCGCGCTATGGCCACACCTTC. Its translation is CASSPGPRYGHTF. V is TRBV7-8 and J is TRBJ1-2; D ambiguous. The germline CDR1 and CDR2 sequences are SGHVS and FQNEAQ. The CDR3 length is 13 residues. Drawing the rest from reference TRBV7-8 and TRBJ1-2, the complete variable domain is GAGVSQSPRYKVAKRGQDVALRCDPISGHVSLFWYQQALGQGPEFLTYFQNEAQLDKSGLPSDRFFAERPEGSVSTLKIQRTQQEDSAVYLCASSPGPRYGHTFGSGTRLTVV.

This clonotype was detected many times. The V gene is TRBV28, the J gene TRBJ2-7; 8 bases agree with TRBD2. Germline V gene data show CDR1 as MDHEN and CDR2 as SYDVKM. There are 13 residues in the CDR3. J was trimmed by 6 bases and V by 2 bases; bases with no gene match: 3. CDR3 in DNA: TGTGCCAGCAGTTTAGCAGGGACTAGCGAGCAGTACTTC. Encoded protein: CASSLAGTSEQYF.

This clonotype was counted many times. The chain links TRBV28 to TRBJ2-1; D is possibly TRBD2 (6 bases). CDR3 length: 21 amino acids. CDR1 MDHEN and CDR2 SYDVKM come from the germline V gene. V gave up 1 base and J gave up 0 bases, with 25 bases separating them. The DNA of the CDR3 is TGTGCCAGCAGTTTATCCCCGGGACTCCCTAGGGTAGGAAGCTCCTACAATGAGCAGTTCTTC. Protein sequence: CASSLSPGLPRVGSSYNEQFF.

This clonotype was detected a few times. V is TRBV6-1 and J is TRBJ1-4; D is ambiguous. V shed 1 base and J shed 4 bases, with 10 bases lying between them. The CDR3 is made up of 15 amino acids. Germline assignment: CDR1 MNHNS and CDR2 SASEGT. The CDR3 coding sequence is TGTGCCAGCAGTGAAGGGAGTCCGTTTAATGAAAAACTGTTTTTT. Its protein is CASSEGSPFNEKLFF.

This clonotype was found a few times. The chain joins TRBV19 to TRBJ2-3; 9 bases fit TRBD2. The CDR3 runs to 15 residues. Per the germline V gene, CDR1 is LNHDA and CDR2 is SQIVND (reference sequence). Trimming cost V 3 bases and J 4 bases; bases outside gene matches: 5. The CDR3 DNA follows: TGTGCCAGTAGTATGGGACTAGCATGGCCAGATACGCAGTATTTT. Translating gives CASSMGLAWPDTQYF.

The chain carries TRBV4-1 and TRBJ2-7; the D gene is possibly TRBD2 (5 bases). The CDR3 loop spans 15 amino acids. The germline V gene encodes CDR1 MGHRA and CDR2 YSYEKL. Trimming stripped 3 bases from V and 4 bases from J, with 16 bases between. CDR3 DNA sequence: TGCGCCAGCAGCCACCCCAGTGGCAGGAGGTACGAGCAGTACTTC. It is translated as CASSHPSGRRYEQYF.

This clonotype was seen ten or more times. The chain joins TRBV5-1 to TRBJ1-2; D may be TRBD1 (6 bases). The CDR3 consists of 13 residues. V dropped 3 bases and J dropped 3 bases, with 9 bases sitting between them. The germline CDR1 and CDR2 sequences are SGHRS and YFSETQ. CDR3: CASSWDIDYGYTF. In DNA, the CDR3 is TGCGCCAGCAGCTGGGACATCGACTATGGCTACACCTTC.

A word on this clonotype: A junction end diverges from the germline sequence, so it may reflect a read error. V usage is TRBV15 and J usage is TRBJ1-4, with 7 bases that match TRBD1. Germline loops: CDR1 LNHNV, CDR2 YYDKDF (reference sequence). This CDR3 comprises 16 residues. CDR3 DNA sequence: TGTGCCACCAGCCGGCTCTCGAAGGGGGCGCATGAAAAACTGTCTTTT. It codes for CATSRLSKGAHEKLSF. Variable domain in full (rest from reference TRBV15 and TRBJ1-4): DAMVIQNPRYQVTQFGKPVTLSCSQTLNHNVMYWYQQKSSQAPKLLFHYYDKDFNNEADTPDNFQSRRPNTSFCFLDIRSPGLGDTAMYLCATSRLSKGAHEKLSFGSGTQLSVL.

This clonotype was counted ten times or more. This sequence joins TRBV10-1 and TRBJ2-3, with D uncertain. Between the trimmed V and J ends, which lost 3 bases and 3 bases, there was a span of 7 bases. The CDR3 length is 13 residues. Germline V gene data show CDR1 as WNHNN and CDR2 as SYGVQD (reference sequence). Here the CDR3 reads CASSDQVTDTQYF. The CDR3 region has the DNA TGCGCCAGCAGTGACCAGGTTACAGATACGCAGTATTTT.

This clonotype has at least ten counts. The chain is built from TRBV28 and TRBJ2-4; 9 bases align to TRBD2. Germline V CDR1 and CDR2: MDHEN, SYDVKM. The ends lost 2 bases at V and 5 bases at J; junction bases unmatched: 7. The CDR3 length is 16 residues. CDR3 region: CASSLAAGGRQNIQYF. The CDR3 bases are TGTGCCAGCAGTTTAGCTGCGGGAGGGCGTCAAAACATTCAGTACTTC.

This clonotype occurred many times. The rearrangement joins TRBV18 to TRBJ1-1, with D perhaps TRBD1 (5 bases). Trimming took off 3 bases at V and 1 base at J, with 9 bases between the two ends. In germline, CDR1 is KGHSH, CDR2 LQKENI. The CDR3 sequence is 14 residues long. The CDR3 DNA follows: TGTGCCAGCTCACCGCTCGGACAGAACACTGAAGCTTTCTTT. Translation gives CASSPLGQNTEAFF.

V gene TRBV20-1 combines with J gene TRBJ1-1; D gene ambiguous. Germline V lookup: CDR1 DFQATT, CDR2 SNEGSKA (reference sequence). Trimming removed 4 bases from V and 0 bases from J, with 12 bases in between. The CDR3 has 14 amino acids. CDR3 sequence: CSAKTTVMNTEAFF. CDR3 coding DNA: TGCAGTGCTAAGACGACGGTGATGAACACTGAAGCTTTCTTT.

The chain uses TRBV6-1 and TRBJ2-7, with D uncertain. The CDR3 extends over 14 amino acids. Trimming took 8 bases from V and 4 from J, leaving 18 bases between them. Germline V gene lookup returns CDR1 MNHNS and CDR2 SASEGT. The CDR3, as DNA: TGTGCCAGCCGAAGTCCGGGCTACCTTTACGAGCAGTACTTC. Its translation: CASRSPGYLYEQYF.

The J gene is TRBJ1-1, the V gene TRBV10-3, with 7 bases aligning to TRBD1. The junction had 4 bases not matched to a gene; V was cut back by 3 bases and J by 6 bases. The CDR3 is 13 residues long. Germline CDR1 ENHRY, CDR2 SYGVKD. CDR3 region: CAISEHTGAEAFF. DNA of the CDR3: TGTGCCATCAGTGAACATACAGGGGCTGAAGCTTTCTTT.

Regarding this clonotype: A much larger clone sits a single nucleotide away, making a read error possible. This rearrangement joins TRBV6-2 or TRBV6-3 to TRBJ2-1; 9 bases map to TRBD2. Germline CDR1 and CDR2: MNHEY and SVGEGT. The CDR3 totals 19 residues. CDR3 coding DNA: TGTGCCGGCAGTTACAGGTTTAGCGGGAGTTTTCTGGGCGACAATGAGCAGTTCTTC. This sequence encodes CAGSYRFSGSFLGDNEQFF.

The V call is TRBV12-3 or TRBV12-4, the J call TRBJ1-2, with unresolved D. The CDR3 spans 14 residues. Deletions cut 6 bases from V and 0 bases from J, with 11 bases between. For the CDR3, the DNA is TGTGCCAGCAGCCTCGCCGAGGCTAACTATGGCTACACCTTC. Translated: CASSLAEANYGYTF.

The V and J genes are TRBV3-1 and TRBJ2-7; D is tentatively TRBD1 or TRBD2 (5 bases each). The CDR3 is 15 amino acids. CDR1 LGHDT and CDR2 YNNKEL come from the germline V gene (reference sequence). The V end lost 4 bases, the J end lost 2 bases, and 15 bases lay between the germline ends. The CDR3 sequence: CASSRSGTPTYEQYF. CDR3 coding DNA: TGTGCCAGCAGCCGTTCCGGGACGCCCACCTACGAGCAGTACTTC.

This clonotype was picked up many times. The V call is TRBV30, the J call TRBJ2-7; D remains unclear. The CDR3 extends over 13 amino acids. Between the trimmed V and J ends, which lost 4 bases and 6 bases, there was a span of 16 bases. CDR1 and CDR2 (germline): GTSNPN, SVGIG (reference sequence). CDR3 protein: CAWNFEQSSEQYF. The CDR3, as DNA: TGTGCCTGGAATTTTGAACAGAGCAGCGAGCAGTACTTC.

In its sample, this clonotype was seen many times. The chain links TRBV6-2 or TRBV6-3 to TRBJ2-1; a weak D match, TRBD1 (6 bases). Trimming shortened V by 3 bases and J by 5 bases, and 8 bases separated the two germline ends. CDR1 is MNHEY and CDR2 is SVGEGT in the germline V gene. CDR3 length: 13 amino acids. The CDR3 DNA reads TGTGCCAGCAGTTATAACAGGGACAATGAGCAGTTCTTC. It encodes CASSYNRDNEQFF.

At least ten counts were recorded for this clonotype. The J gene is TRBJ1-1, the V gene TRBV27; D not certain. Germline V CDR1 and CDR2: MNHEY, SMNVEV (reference sequence). With 6 bases removed from V and 0 bases from J, the gap between germline ends came to 11 bases. CDR3 size: 14 residues. The CDR3 nucleotides are TGTGCCAGCAGCCTCTACGGGGTGAACACTGAAGCTTTCTTT. This sequence encodes CASSLYGVNTEAFF.

In its sample, this clonotype was seen many times. CDR3 amino acids: CASAGTEEREKLFF. DNA of the CDR3: TGTGCCAGTGCCGGGACAGAAGAGAGAGAAAAACTGTTTTTT. This chain uses TRBV2 with TRBJ1-4; 7 bases map to TRBD1. This CDR3 has 14 amino acids. Germline lookup yields CDR1 SNHLY and CDR2 FYNNEI. The trim removed 9 bases at V and 8 bases at J, leaving 12 bases unmatched.

At least ten counts were recorded for this clonotype. The V and J genes are TRBV10-3 and TRBJ1-5; TRBD1 aligns across 9 bases. Unmatched junction bases numbered 2, after V lost 4 bases and J lost 1 base. CDR1 is ENHRY and CDR2 is SYGVKD in the germline V gene. The CDR3 loop spans 15 amino acids. The CDR3, as DNA: TGTGCCATCAGTGGGGACAGGGTCAGCAATCAGCCCCAGCATTTT. It specifies CAISGDRVSNQPQHF.

For this clonotype: One end of the junction does not line up with germline, which may come from a read error. The V and J genes are TRBV28 and TRBJ2-2; tentative D call: TRBD2 (5 bases). The CDR3 extends over 13 amino acids. Germline V gives CDR1 MDHEN, CDR2 SYDVKM. Here the CDR3 DNA reads TGTGCCAGCATCCCGCCAAACACCGGGGAGCTGGTTTTT. Amino acids: CASIPPNTGELVF.